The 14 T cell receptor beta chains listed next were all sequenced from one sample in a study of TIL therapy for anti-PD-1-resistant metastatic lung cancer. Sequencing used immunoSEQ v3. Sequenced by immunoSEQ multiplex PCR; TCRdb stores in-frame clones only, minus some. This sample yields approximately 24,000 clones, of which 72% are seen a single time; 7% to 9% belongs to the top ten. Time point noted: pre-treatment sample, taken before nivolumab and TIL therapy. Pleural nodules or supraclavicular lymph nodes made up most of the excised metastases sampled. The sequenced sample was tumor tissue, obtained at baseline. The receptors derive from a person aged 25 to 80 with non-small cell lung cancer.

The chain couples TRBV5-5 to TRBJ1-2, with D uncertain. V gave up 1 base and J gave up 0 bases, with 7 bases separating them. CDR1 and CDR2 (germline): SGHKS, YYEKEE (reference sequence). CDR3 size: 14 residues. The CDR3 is CASSLSQTNYGYTF. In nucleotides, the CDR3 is TGTGCCAGCAGCTTGAGCCAGACTAACTATGGCTACACCTTC.

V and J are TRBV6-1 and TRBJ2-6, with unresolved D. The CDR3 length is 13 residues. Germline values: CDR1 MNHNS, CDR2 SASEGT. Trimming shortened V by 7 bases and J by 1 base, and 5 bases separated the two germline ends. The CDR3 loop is CASIRSGANVLTF. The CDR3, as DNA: TGTGCCAGCATCAGGTCTGGGGCCAACGTCCTGACTTTC.

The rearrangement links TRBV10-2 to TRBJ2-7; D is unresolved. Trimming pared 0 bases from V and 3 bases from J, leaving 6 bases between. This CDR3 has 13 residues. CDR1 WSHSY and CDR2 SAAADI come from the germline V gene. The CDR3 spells CASSESSGYEQYF. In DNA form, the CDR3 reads TGCGCCAGCAGTGAGTCTTCGGGCTACGAGCAGTACTTC.

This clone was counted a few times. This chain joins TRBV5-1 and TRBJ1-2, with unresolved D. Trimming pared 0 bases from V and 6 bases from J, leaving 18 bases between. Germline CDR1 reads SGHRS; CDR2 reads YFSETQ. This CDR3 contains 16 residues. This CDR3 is CASSLEGGRVVNGYTF. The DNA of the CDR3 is TGCGCCAGCAGCTTGGAGGGTGGAAGGGTTGTGAATGGCTACACCTTC. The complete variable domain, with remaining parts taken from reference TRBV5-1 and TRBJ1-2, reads KAGVTQTPRYLIKTRGQQVTLSCSPISGHRSVSWYQQTPGQGLQFLFEYFSETQRNKGNFPGRFSGRQFSNSRSEMNVSTLELGDSALYLCASSLEGGRVVNGYTFGSGTRLTVV.

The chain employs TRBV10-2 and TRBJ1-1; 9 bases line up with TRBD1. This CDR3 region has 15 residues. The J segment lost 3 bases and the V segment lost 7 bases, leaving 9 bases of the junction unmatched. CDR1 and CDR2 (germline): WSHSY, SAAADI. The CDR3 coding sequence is TGCGCCAGCATGGAAATACAGGGGGCGGACACTGAAGCTTTCTTT. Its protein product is CASMEIQGADTEAFF.

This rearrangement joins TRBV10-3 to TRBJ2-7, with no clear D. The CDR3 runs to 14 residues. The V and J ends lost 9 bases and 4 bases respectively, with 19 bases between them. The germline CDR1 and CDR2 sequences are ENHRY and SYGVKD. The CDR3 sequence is CAIQEQTTAYEQYF. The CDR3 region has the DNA TGTGCCATTCAAGAACAGACCACAGCATACGAGCAGTACTTC.

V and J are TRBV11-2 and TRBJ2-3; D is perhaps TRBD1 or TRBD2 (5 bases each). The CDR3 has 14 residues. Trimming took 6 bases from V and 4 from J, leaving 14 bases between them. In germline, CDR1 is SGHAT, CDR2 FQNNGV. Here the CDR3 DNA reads TGTGCCAGCAGGGTCCGAGGGGTAGCAGATACGCAGTATTTT. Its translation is CASRVRGVADTQYF.

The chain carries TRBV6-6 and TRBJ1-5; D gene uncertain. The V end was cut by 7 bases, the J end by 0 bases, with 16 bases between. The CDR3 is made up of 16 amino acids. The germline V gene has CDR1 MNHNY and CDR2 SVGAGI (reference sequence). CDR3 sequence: CASTLSEAYSNQPQHF. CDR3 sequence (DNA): TGTGCCAGCACGCTCAGCGAGGCGTATAGCAATCAGCCCCAGCATTTT.

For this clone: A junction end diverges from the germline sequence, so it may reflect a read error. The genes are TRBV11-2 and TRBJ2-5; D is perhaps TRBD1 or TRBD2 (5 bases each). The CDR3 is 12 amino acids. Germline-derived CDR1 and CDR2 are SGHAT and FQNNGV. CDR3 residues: CAGAREGETQYF. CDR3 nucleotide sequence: TGCGCCGGGGCCCGAGAGGGAGAGACCCAGTACTTC.

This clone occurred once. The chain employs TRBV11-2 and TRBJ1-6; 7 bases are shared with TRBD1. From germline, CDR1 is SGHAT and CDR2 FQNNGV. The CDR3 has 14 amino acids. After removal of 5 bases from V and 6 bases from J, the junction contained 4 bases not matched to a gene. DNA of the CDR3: TGTGCCAGCAGCCGACGACAGGGTAATTCACCCCTCCACTTT. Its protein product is CASSRRQGNSPLHF.

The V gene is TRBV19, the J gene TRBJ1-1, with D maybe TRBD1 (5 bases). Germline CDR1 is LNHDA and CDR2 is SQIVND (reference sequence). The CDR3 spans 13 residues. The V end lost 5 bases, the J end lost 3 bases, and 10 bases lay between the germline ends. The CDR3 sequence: CASSPGGDTEAFF. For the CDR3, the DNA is TGTGCCAGTAGTCCCGGAGGGGACACTGAAGCTTTCTTT.

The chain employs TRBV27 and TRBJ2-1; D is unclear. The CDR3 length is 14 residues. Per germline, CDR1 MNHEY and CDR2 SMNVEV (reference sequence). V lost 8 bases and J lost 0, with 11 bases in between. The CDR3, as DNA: TGTGCCAGCGCGTGGGTTAGCTCCTACAATGAGCAGTTCTTC. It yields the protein CASAWVSSYNEQFF.

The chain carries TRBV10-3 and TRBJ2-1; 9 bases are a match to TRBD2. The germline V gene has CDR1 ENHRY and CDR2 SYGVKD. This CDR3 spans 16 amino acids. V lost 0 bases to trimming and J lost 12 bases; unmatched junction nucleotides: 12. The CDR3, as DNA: TGTGCCATCAGTGAGTCCATAGCGGGGGCCCGGTCGTTGCAGTTCTTC. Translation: CAISESIAGARSLQFF.

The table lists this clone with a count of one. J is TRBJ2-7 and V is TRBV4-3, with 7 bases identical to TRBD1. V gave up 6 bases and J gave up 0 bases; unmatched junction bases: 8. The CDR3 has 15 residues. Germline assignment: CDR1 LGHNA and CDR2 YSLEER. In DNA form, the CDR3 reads TGCGCCAGCAGTTGGGGCCGGGACAGCTCCTACGAGCAGTACTTC. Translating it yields CASSWGRDSSYEQYF.